This TCR beta chain emerged from a study of blood T cell repertoires in COVID-19. On the study more broadly: Samples taken during acute and convalescent COVID-19 were collected in the United States, Italy and Spain. T cells, B-cell-depleted T cells, or PBMCs provided the cDNA or gDNA that served as material.

The method was immunoSEQ multiplex PCR; TCRdb's version includes in-frame clones alone and lacks a portion of them. This sample yields approximately 500,000 clones, of which about 91% are seen a single time; roughly 0.92% belongs to the top ten. Those enrolled in Seattle joined during active infection and were followed longitudinally afterward. The junction had 5 bases not matched to a gene; V was cut back by 4 bases and J by 3 bases. Germline-derived CDR1 and CDR2 are SGHRS and YFSETQ. This CDR3 has 16 residues. The TCR comes from a man aged 18 to 29 with COVID-19, enrolled during active disease. The rearrangement links TRBV5-1 to TRBJ2-1; 12 bases are a match to TRBD2. The source material was peripheral blood. The CDR3 region has the DNA TGCGCCAGCAGCCCCACTAGCGGGAGGTACTACAATGAGCAGTTCTTC. This gives the protein CASSPTSGRYYNEQFF.